The clone carrying this T cell receptor (beta chain) was seen at least ten times. What it binds is unknown. This sample is drawn from a study of HIV-infected children after antiretroviral therapy interruption. Overall study context: Weeks 0, 12, interruption end (24 or 48), and about 3 years post-study gave interruption-arm samples. Study-level points and caveats: By the end of treatment interruption, naive CD4+ clonality (Gini) increased.

The treatment is: PENTA 11 planned treatment interruption arm or continuous ART arm. Participants had taken at least three-drug ART for at least 24 weeks. Unique molecular identifiers were included in an RNA-based 3' RACE TCR library. One entry per CDR3 protein results from TCRdb running MiXCR on the 3' RACE reads. The data contain some 41,000 distinct CDR3 sequences, 6.5% of them seen just once; the ten biggest clones take up roughly 1%. V lost 3 bases and J lost 4; bases outside the gene matches: 5. This CDR3 region has 14 residues. Germline V gene data show CDR1 as KGHSH and CDR2 as LQKENI. This TCR was sampled from a pool of human donors with HIV. Sample: CD45RA+ CD4+ T cells from PBMCs, pooled from several time points, taken from a donor given antiretroviral therapy, either interrupted or continuous. Noted subset: naive CD4+ CD45RA+ CD45RO- T cells. The genes are TRBV18 and TRBJ2-7; 8 bases are a match to TRBD1. The CDR3 here is CASSPLQGEYEQYF. The CDR3 coding sequence is TGTGCCAGCTCACCTTTACAGGGGGAATACGAGCAGTACTTC.